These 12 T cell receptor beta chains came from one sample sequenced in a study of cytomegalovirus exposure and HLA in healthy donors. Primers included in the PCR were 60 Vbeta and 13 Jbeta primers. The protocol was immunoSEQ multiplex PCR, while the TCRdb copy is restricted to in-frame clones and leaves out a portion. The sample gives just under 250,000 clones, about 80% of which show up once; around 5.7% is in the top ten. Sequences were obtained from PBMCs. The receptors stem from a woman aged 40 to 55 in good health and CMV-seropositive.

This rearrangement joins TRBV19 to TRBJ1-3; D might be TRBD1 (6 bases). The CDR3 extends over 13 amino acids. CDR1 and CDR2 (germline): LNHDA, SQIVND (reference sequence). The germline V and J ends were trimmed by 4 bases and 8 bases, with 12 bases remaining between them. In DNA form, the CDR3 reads TGTGCCAGTAGTAGGACAGCGGGAGACACCATATATTTT. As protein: CASSRTAGDTIYF.

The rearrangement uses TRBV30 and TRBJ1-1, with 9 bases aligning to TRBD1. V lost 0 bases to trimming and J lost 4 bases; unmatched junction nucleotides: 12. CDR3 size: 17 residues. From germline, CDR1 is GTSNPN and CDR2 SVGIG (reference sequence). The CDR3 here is CAWSVQAGQGLITEAFF. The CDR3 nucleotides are TGTGCCTGGAGTGTACAGGCCGGACAGGGGTTGATCACTGAAGCTTTCTTT.

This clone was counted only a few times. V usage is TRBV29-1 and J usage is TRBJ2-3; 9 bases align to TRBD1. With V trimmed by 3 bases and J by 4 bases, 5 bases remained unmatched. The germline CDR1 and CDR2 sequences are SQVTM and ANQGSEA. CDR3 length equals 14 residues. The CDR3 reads CSVEGQGIADTQYF. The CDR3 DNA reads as TGCAGCGTTGAGGGACAGGGTATCGCAGATACGCAGTATTTT.

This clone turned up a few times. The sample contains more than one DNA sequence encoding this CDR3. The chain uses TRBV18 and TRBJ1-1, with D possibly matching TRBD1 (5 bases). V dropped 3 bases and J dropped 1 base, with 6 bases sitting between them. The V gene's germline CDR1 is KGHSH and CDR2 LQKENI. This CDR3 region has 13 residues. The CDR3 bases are TGTGCCAGCTCACCGGGGGGGAACACTGAAGCTTTCTTT. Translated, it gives CASSPGGNTEAFF.

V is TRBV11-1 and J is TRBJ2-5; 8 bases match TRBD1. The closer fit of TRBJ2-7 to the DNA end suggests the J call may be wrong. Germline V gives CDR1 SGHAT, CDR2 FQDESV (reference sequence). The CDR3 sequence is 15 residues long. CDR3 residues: CASSPSTGGSYEQYF. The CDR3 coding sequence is TGTGCCAGCAGCCCTAGTACAGGGGGCTCCTACGAGCAGTACTTC.

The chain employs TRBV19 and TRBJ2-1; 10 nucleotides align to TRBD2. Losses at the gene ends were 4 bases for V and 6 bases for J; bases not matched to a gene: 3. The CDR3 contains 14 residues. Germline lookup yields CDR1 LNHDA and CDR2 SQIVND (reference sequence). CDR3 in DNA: TGTGCCAGTAGTACTAGCGGGAGCTTCAATGAGCAGTTCTTC. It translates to CASSTSGSFNEQFF. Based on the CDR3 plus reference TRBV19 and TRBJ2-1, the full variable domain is DGGITQSPKYLFRKEGQNVTLSCEQNLNHDAMYWYRQDPGQGLRLIYYSQIVNDFQKGDIAEGYSVSREKKESFPLTVTSAQKNPTAFYLCASSTSGSFNEQFFGPGTRLTVL.

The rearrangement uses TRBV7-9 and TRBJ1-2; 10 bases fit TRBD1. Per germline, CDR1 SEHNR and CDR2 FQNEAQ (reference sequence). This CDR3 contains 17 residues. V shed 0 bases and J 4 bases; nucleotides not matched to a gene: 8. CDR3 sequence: CASSLALGTGEAYGYTF. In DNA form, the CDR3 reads TGTGCCAGCAGCTTAGCCCTCGGGACAGGGGAGGCCTATGGCTACACCTTC.

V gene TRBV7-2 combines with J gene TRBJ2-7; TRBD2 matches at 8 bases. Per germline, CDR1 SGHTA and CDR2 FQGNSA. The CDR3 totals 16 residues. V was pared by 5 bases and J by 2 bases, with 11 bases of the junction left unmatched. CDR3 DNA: TGTGCCAGCAGCACCTACACTAGCGGCCCTACCTACGAGCAGTACTTC. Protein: CASSTYTSGPTYEQYF.

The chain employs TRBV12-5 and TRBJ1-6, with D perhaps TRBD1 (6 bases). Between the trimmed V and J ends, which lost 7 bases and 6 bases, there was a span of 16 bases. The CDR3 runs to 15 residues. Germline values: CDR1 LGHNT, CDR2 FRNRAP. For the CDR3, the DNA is TGTGCTAGTGTCCCACAGGGCGGGGGTAATTCACCCCTCCACTTT. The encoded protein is CASVPQGGGNSPLHF.

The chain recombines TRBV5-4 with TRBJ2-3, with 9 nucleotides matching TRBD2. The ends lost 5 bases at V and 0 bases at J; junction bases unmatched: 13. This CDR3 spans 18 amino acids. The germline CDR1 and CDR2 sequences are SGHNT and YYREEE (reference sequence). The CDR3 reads CASSGGAGGKVSTDTQYF. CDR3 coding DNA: TGTGCCAGCAGTGGTGGCGCGGGAGGGAAAGTTAGCACAGATACGCAGTATTTT.

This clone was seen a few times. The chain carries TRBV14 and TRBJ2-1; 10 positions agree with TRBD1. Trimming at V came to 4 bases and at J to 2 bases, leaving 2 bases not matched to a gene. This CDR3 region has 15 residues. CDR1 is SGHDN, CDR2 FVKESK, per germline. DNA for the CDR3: TGTGCCAGCAGCCTCGGGACAGGGGCCTACAATGAGCAGTTCTTC. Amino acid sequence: CASSLGTGAYNEQFF.

CDR3 region: CASSSGTRGAFF. The CDR3 DNA sequence: TGTGCCAGCAGCTCCGGGACACGTGGCGCTTTCTTT. The rearrangement joins TRBV9 to TRBJ1-1; D might be TRBD1 (6 bases). Trimming stripped 4 bases from V and 11 bases from J, with 15 bases between. This CDR3 is 12 amino acids long. Germline lookup yields CDR1 SGDLS and CDR2 YYNGEE.